These 29 T cell receptor beta chains were sequenced from one sample in a study of T cell responses to AZD1222 COVID-19 vaccine. The protocol was immunoSEQ multiplex PCR, while the TCRdb copy is restricted to in-frame clones and leaves out a portion. The sample has around 190,000 clones, 90% to 95% seen once. The sequencing used peripheral blood, collected 28 days after the second AZD1222 dose. The receptor source for this set is an adult who received the AZD1222 COVID-19 vaccine.

The count of this clone is one. This sequence joins TRBV6-5 and TRBJ1-2; no clear D gene. The V gene's germline CDR1 is MNHEY and CDR2 SVGAGI. The ends were cut back, 2 bases at V and 1 base at J, with 5 bases in the middle. This CDR3 comprises 13 residues. The CDR3, as DNA: TGTGCCAGCAGTTACAACAGTAACTATGGCTACACCTTC. Encoded protein: CASSYNSNYGYTF.

This clone was seen just once. CDR3 in DNA: TGTGCCAGCAGCCCAGGGGTTAACTATGGCTACACCTTC. Translating gives CASSPGVNYGYTF. This sequence joins TRBV7-3 and TRBJ1-2; tentative D call: TRBD1 (6 bases). Germline lookup yields CDR1 SGHTA and CDR2 FQGTGA. The CDR3 sequence is 13 residues long. V shed 5 bases and J shed 1 base, with 8 bases lying between them.

This sequence joins TRBV5-1 and TRBJ2-5, with TRBD1 as a possible D gene (6 bases). Trimming removed 4 bases at V and 5 bases at J, with 21 bases between. There are 16 residues in the CDR3. CDR1 and CDR2 (germline): SGHRS, YFSETQ. In DNA, the CDR3 is TGCGCCAGCAGCCCCCTCGCGCAGGGGCCCGAGGAGACCCAGTACTTC. Its protein product is CASSPLAQGPEETQYF.

This chain connects TRBV19 to TRBJ2-1; 10 positions agree with TRBD1. The ends lost 2 bases at V and 6 bases at J; junction bases unmatched: 4. Per germline, CDR1 LNHDA and CDR2 SQIVND (reference sequence). The CDR3 is 15 residues long. The CDR3 sequence is CASSILGQGSNEQFF. DNA of the CDR3: TGTGCCAGTAGTATATTGGGACAGGGGAGCAATGAGCAGTTCTTC.

This chain uses TRBV5-4 with TRBJ1-3; no clear D gene. In germline, CDR1 is SGHNT, CDR2 YYREEE (reference sequence). Trimming cost V 0 bases and J 0 bases, with 7 bases left between them. CDR3 length: 15 residues. The CDR3 here is CASSLDSISGNTIYF. For the CDR3, the DNA is TGTGCCAGCAGCTTGGATAGCATCTCTGGAAACACCATATATTTT.

V gene TRBV19 combines with J gene TRBJ2-7, with 7 nucleotides matching TRBD2. Germline CDR1 reads LNHDA; CDR2 reads SQIVND (reference sequence). V trimming: 1 base; J trimming: 6 bases; junction bases outside the gene matches: 3. The CDR3 extends over 13 amino acids. The DNA of the CDR3 is TGTGCCAGTAGTATAGGAGGGAGGGCCGAGCAGTACTTC. Its protein product is CASSIGGRAEQYF.

V and J are TRBV7-2 and TRBJ2-5; 8 nucleotides match TRBD1. The CDR3 has 15 amino acids. J lost 4 bases, V lost 3 bases, and 7 bases had no gene match. Per the germline V gene, CDR1 is SGHTA and CDR2 is FQGNSA. The CDR3 sequence is CASSLGAGGLETQYF. CDR3 sequence (DNA): TGTGCCAGCAGCTTGGGAGCAGGGGGCTTAGAGACCCAGTACTTC.

This rearrangement joins TRBV12-2 to TRBJ1-3; the tabulated D call, TRBD1, remains unverified against the DNA. TRBV12-2 is an annotated pseudogene. This CDR3 has 15 residues. The CDR3, as DNA: TGTGCAAGTCGCTCCGACAGCCGCCCAGGAAACACCATATATTTT. It yields the protein CASRSDSRPGNTIYF.

The chain combines TRBV18 with TRBJ2-1, with TRBD2 identical over 7 bases. Per the germline V gene, CDR1 is KGHSH and CDR2 is LQKENI. With V trimmed by 3 bases and J by 6 bases, 5 bases remained unmatched. This CDR3 has 14 amino acids. The CDR3 nucleotides are TGTGCCAGCTCACCCACATGGGGGGGCAATGAGCAGTTCTTC. It codes for CASSPTWGGNEQFF.

The rearrangement uses TRBV5-1 and TRBJ2-7, with D tentatively TRBD2 (6 bases). V was pared by 0 bases and J by 5 bases, with 18 bases between. Per germline, CDR1 SGHRS and CDR2 YFSETQ. This CDR3 contains 16 residues. CDR3 amino acids: CASSLGLGEREDEQYF. The CDR3 DNA reads as TGCGCCAGCAGCTTGGGACTAGGCGAACGAGAGGACGAGCAGTACTTC.

The genes are TRBV9 and TRBJ1-1; unclear D gene. V lost 2 bases and J 0 bases, leaving 8 bases between the germline ends. CDR3 length: 14 amino acids. Germline-derived CDR1 and CDR2 are SGDLS and YYNGEE. CDR3 sequence (DNA): TGTGCCAGCAGCGTCTACGCGGTGAACACTGAAGCTTTCTTT. Amino acid sequence: CASSVYAVNTEAFF.

The chain carries TRBV5-1 and TRBJ2-3; D call uncertain. The CDR3 runs to 13 residues. CDR1 is SGHRS, CDR2 YFSETQ, per germline. V dropped 0 bases and J dropped 5 bases, with 7 bases sitting between them. CDR3 bases: TGCGCCAGCAGCTTGGCCGCTATAGATACGCAGTATTTT. Its translation is CASSLAAIDTQYF.

This clone was detected only a few times. This chain links TRBV7-8 with TRBJ1-3; D not certain. The CDR3 runs 14 residues. Germline loops: CDR1 SGHVS, CDR2 FQNEAQ. V was pared by 2 bases and J by 1 base, with 6 bases between. DNA of the CDR3: TGTGCCAGCAGCTTAAGCCCGTCTGGAAACACCATATATTTT. It encodes CASSLSPSGNTIYF.

In this sample, this clone turned up a few times. The chain employs TRBV3-1 (or the pseudogene TRBV3-2) and TRBJ1-2; TRBD1 aligns across 8 bases. Unmatched junction bases numbered 6, after V lost 3 bases and J lost 3 bases. The CDR3 contains 15 residues. Germline CDR1 is LGHDT and CDR2 is YNNKEL (reference sequence). Here the CDR3 reads CASSQETGGDYGYTF. CDR3 DNA sequence: TGTGCCAGCAGCCAGGAAACAGGGGGAGACTATGGCTACACCTTC.

The chain carries TRBV4-1 and TRBJ2-2; 8 bases agree with TRBD2. From germline, CDR1 is MGHRA and CDR2 YSYEKL. With V trimmed by 5 bases and J by 5 bases, 10 bases remained unmatched. The CDR3 totals 16 residues. The CDR3 sequence: CASSSAGGARTGELFF. The DNA of the CDR3 is TGCGCCAGCAGCAGTGCCGGGGGGGCCAGGACCGGGGAGCTGTTTTTT.

The J gene is TRBJ1-2, the V gene TRBV2; D is unresolved. Trimming removed 2 bases at V and 1 base at J, with 2 bases between. The germline V gene has CDR1 SNHLY and CDR2 FYNNEI. The CDR3 runs to 12 residues. The CDR3 nucleotides are TGTGCCAGCAGTGAAAGTAACTATGGCTACACCTTC. This codes for CASSESNYGYTF. Full variable domain (outside the CDR3, taken from reference TRBV2 and TRBJ1-2): EPEVTQTPSHQVTQMGQEVILRCVPISNHLYFYWYRQILGQKVEFLVSFYNNEISEKSEIFDDQFSVERPDGSNFTLKIRSTKLEDSAMYFCASSESNYGYTFGSGTRLTVV.

This chain joins TRBV30 and TRBJ1-3; D unresolved. Germline assignment: CDR1 GTSNPN and CDR2 SVGIG (reference sequence). CDR3 size: 13 residues. V was clipped by 2 bases and J by 0 bases, with 5 bases between them. CDR3 amino acids: CAWSRLSGNTIYF. CDR3 coding DNA: TGTGCCTGGAGTCGACTCTCTGGAAACACCATATATTTT.

The chain carries TRBV5-1 and TRBJ1-1; possibly TRBD1 for D (5 bases). Deletions cut 0 bases from V and 7 bases from J, with 13 bases between. The CDR3 runs to 14 residues. Looked up from germline, CDR1 is SGHRS and CDR2 is YFSETQ. CDR3 amino acids: CASSLVTGPVEAFF. The CDR3 DNA sequence: TGCGCCAGCAGCTTGGTTACGGGGCCGGTTGAAGCTTTCTTT.

This clone was counted between two and nine times. Distinct nucleotide sequences in the sample also encode this CDR3. The rearrangement joins TRBV7-3 to TRBJ1-2; D is undetermined. V lost 2 bases, J lost 2 bases, and 6 bases lay in between. The length of the CDR3 is 13 residues. Germline loops: CDR1 SGHTA, CDR2 FQGTGA. CDR3 nucleotides: TGTGCCAGCAGCTTAGGCACCAACTATGGCTACACCTTC. Translated: CASSLGTNYGYTF.

The rearrangement links TRBV7-9 to TRBJ2-5; D is unresolved. The CDR3 spans 15 residues. Germline-derived CDR1 and CDR2 are SEHNR and FQNEAQ (reference sequence). The V and J ends lost 5 bases and 1 base respectively, with 14 bases between them. CDR3 nucleotides: TGTGCCAGCAGCATCGTAGGAGCCACCCAAGAGACCCAGTACTTC. It yields the protein CASSIVGATQETQYF.

This sequence joins TRBV6-5 and TRBJ1-5; possibly TRBD1 for D (6 bases). The CDR3 has 15 amino acids. In germline, CDR1 is MNHEY, CDR2 SVGAGI. With 5 bases removed from V and 2 bases from J, the gap between germline ends came to 13 bases. The CDR3 region is CASSRTVFGNQPQHF. CDR3 DNA sequence: TGTGCCAGCAGTCGGACAGTGTTCGGCAATCAGCCCCAGCATTTT.

The V and J genes are TRBV29-1 and TRBJ1-2; D gene uncertain. With 6 bases removed from V and 2 bases from J, the gap between germline ends came to 13 bases. Germline-derived CDR1 and CDR2 are SQVTM and ANQGSEA. This CDR3 contains 13 residues. The CDR3 here is CSVPDSANYGYTF. The CDR3 DNA follows: TGCAGCGTCCCAGATTCGGCGAACTATGGCTACACCTTC.

The rearrangement uses TRBV5-8 and TRBJ1-1; TRBD1 aligns across 8 bases. V trimming: 4 bases; J trimming: 5 bases; junction bases outside the gene matches: 4. The CDR3 length is 13 residues. Per the germline V gene, CDR1 is SGHTS and CDR2 is YDEGEE. CDR3 DNA sequence: TGTGCCAGCAGCCTACAGGGGGGTACTGAAGCTTTCTTT. Residues: CASSLQGGTEAFF.

The chain couples TRBV13 to TRBJ1-2, with D possibly matching TRBD1 (6 bases). V shed 5 bases and J shed 2 bases, with 12 bases lying between them. Germline CDR1 reads PRHDT; CDR2 reads FYEKMQ (reference sequence). CDR3 size: 14 residues. CDR3: CASSVFGQNYGYTF. The CDR3 coding sequence is TGTGCCAGCAGCGTTTTCGGACAGAACTATGGCTACACCTTC.

As to this clone: Sequence at one end of the junction differs from germline and may be a read error. This sequence joins TRBV19 and TRBJ1-1; 9 bases map to TRBD1. Germline lookup yields CDR1 LNHDA and CDR2 SQIVND (reference sequence). There are 15 residues in the CDR3. The CDR3 spells CASTPFGQGNAEAFF. The CDR3 bases are TGTGCCAGTACCCCTTTCGGACAGGGGAACGCTGAAGCTTTCTTT. Full variable domain (rest looked up from reference TRBV19 and TRBJ1-1): DGGITQSPKYLFRKEGQNVTLSCEQNLNHDAMYWYRQDPGQGLRLIYYSQIVNDFQKGDIAEGYSVSREKKESFPLTVTSAQKNPTAFYLCASTPFGQGNAEAFFGQGTRLTVV.

This clone came up once. CDR3 in amino acids: CAISELAAGMRGELFF. The CDR3 DNA follows: TGTGCCATCAGTGAGCTGGCAGCGGGGATGCGGGGGGAGCTGTTTTTT. The rearrangement links TRBV10-3 to TRBJ2-2, with 7 positions matching TRBD2. V lost 2 bases, J lost 8 bases, and 11 bases stayed unmatched. CDR1 is ENHRY, CDR2 SYGVKD, per germline. The length of the CDR3 is 16 residues.

V usage is TRBV3-1 (or the pseudogene TRBV3-2) and J usage is TRBJ2-7; 8 bases fit TRBD2. The CDR3 is made up of 14 amino acids. Germline V CDR1 and CDR2: LGHDT, YNNKEL (reference sequence). J lost 3 bases, V lost 4 bases, and 5 bases had no gene match. CDR3 nucleotide sequence: TGTGCCAGCAGCCCCCCGGGGGGGGGCTACGAGCAGTACTTC. Translating it yields CASSPPGGGYEQYF.

V and J are TRBV4-3 and TRBJ1-2, with D perhaps TRBD1 (5 bases). Deletions cut 0 bases from V and 9 bases from J, with 23 bases between. The CDR3 has 17 residues. CDR1 LGHNA and CDR2 YSLEER come from the germline V gene. CDR3 nucleotide sequence: TGCGCCAGCAGCCAAGATCCCCTTGGGGCGCTCTCGGCTAGCTACACCTTC. The encoded protein is CASSQDPLGALSASYTF.

This clone appeared once. The genes are TRBV7-2 and TRBJ2-7; weak D call: TRBD2 (5 bases). The CDR3 runs 14 residues. V lost 1 base to trimming and J lost 6 bases, with 13 bases between them. The germline V gene encodes CDR1 SGHTA and CDR2 FQGNSA. CDR3 region: CASSLGVYEGEQYF. The CDR3 bases are TGTGCCAGCAGCTTAGGGGTATACGAGGGCGAGCAGTACTTC.